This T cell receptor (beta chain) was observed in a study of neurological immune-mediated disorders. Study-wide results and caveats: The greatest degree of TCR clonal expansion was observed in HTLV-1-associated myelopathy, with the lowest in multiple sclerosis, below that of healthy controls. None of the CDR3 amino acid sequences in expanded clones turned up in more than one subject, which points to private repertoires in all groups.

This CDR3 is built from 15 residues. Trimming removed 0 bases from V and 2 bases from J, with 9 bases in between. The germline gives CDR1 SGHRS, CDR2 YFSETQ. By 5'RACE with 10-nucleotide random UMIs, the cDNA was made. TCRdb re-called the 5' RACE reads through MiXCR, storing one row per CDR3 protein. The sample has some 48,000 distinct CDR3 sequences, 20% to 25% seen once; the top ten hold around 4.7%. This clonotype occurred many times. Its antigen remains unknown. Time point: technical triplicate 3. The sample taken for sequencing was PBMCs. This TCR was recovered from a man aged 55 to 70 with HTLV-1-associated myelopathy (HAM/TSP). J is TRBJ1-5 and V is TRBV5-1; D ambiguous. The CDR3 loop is CASSLDPAGNQPQHF. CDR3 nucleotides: TGCGCCAGCAGCTTGGATCCCGCGGGCAATCAGCCCCAGCATTTT. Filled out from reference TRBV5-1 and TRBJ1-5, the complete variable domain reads KAGVTQTPRYLIKTRGQQVTLSCSPISGHRSVSWYQQTPGQGLQFLFEYFSETQRNKGNFPGRFSGRQFSNSRSEMNVSTLELGDSALYLCASSLDPAGNQPQHFGDGTRLSIL.